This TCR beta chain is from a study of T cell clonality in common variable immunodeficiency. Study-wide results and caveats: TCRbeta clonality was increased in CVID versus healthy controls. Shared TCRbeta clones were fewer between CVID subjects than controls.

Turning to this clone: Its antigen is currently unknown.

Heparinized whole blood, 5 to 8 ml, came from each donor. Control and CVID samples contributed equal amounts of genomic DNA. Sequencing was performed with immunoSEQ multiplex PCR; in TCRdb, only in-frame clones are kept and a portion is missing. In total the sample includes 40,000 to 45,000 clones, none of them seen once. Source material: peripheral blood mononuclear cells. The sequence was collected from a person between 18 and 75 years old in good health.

The CDR3 spells CSVSGQGNYGYTF. The DNA read from the CDR3 is TGCAGCGTCTCGGGACAGGGGAACTATGGC. This chain uses TRBV29-1 with TRBJ1-2; TRBD1 aligns across 10 bases. Sequencing ends 3 residues short of the CDR3 end; the germline J gene provides the rest. J was trimmed by 2 bases and V by 6 bases; bases with no gene match: 3. The CDR3 runs to 13 residues. Germline CDR1 is SQVTM and CDR2 is ANQGSEA.